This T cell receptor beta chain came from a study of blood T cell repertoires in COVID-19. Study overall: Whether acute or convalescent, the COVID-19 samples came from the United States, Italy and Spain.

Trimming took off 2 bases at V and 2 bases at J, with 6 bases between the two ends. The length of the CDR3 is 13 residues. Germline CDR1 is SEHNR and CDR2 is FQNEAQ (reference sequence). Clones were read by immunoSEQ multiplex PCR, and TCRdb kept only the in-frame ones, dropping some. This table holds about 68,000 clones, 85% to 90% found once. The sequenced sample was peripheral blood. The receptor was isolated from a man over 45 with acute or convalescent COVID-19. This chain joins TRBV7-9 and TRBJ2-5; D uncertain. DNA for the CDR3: TGTGCCAGCAGCTTACAGATACAAGAGACCCAGTACTTC. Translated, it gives CASSLQIQETQYF.